This T cell receptor beta chain was sequenced for a study of T cell changes during pregnancy in multiple sclerosis. Germline V lookup: CDR1 LNHNV, CDR2 YYDKDF (reference sequence). CDR3 length: 14 amino acids. V was pared by 7 bases and J by 5 bases, with 7 bases of the junction left unmatched. TCRdb's copy holds only in-frame clones and misses some; the assay was immunoSEQ multiplex PCR. The table has roughly 120,000 clones, 92% seen once; the top ten hold 1.5% to 1.9%. This receptor was obtained from a female donor with multiple sclerosis, enrolled in a pregnancy study. The material was peripheral blood, obtained in the third trimester of pregnancy. The rearrangement links TRBV15 to TRBJ2-7, with TRBD1 identical over 11 bases. In DNA, the CDR3 is TGTGCCACCACCAAGGGGGACAGGGGGAACGAGCAGTACTTC. It translates to CATTKGDRGNEQYF.